This TCR beta chain emerged from a study of T cell changes during pregnancy in multiple sclerosis. The CDR3 sequence is 15 residues long. CDR1 is ENHRY and CDR2 is SYGVKD in the germline V gene. V lost 4 bases to trimming and J lost 4 bases, with 11 bases between them. Here immunoSEQ multiplex PCR was the method, and the copy in TCRdb shows in-frame clones only, minus some. The table shows over 60,000 clones, with roughly 91% occurring only once. This TCR derives from a female donor in good health, enrolled as a control in a pregnancy study. The J gene is TRBJ1-6, the V gene TRBV10-3; possibly TRBD1 for D (6 bases). The sequenced sample was peripheral blood, obtained in the third trimester of pregnancy. The CDR3 DNA reads as TGTGCCATCAGTGCCGGTAGGGGGTATAATTCACCCCTCCACTTT. This encodes CAISAGRGYNSPLHF.